The rows below give T cell receptor beta chains drawn from one sample of a study of OX40 agonist ivuxolimab in advanced cancers. Assay used: immunoSEQ multiplex PCR; TCRdb lists only in-frame clones, some missing. Of about 98,000 clones in the sample, around nine tenths were seen once. The sample here was CD4+ or CD8+ T cells sorted from blood, taken in a trial of the OX40 agonist ivuxolimab. These receptors were taken from an adult with an advanced solid tumor such as melanoma, head and neck, liver or kidney cancer. Both conserved end residues are part of each CDR3. The D gene is left open where the match is weak. Clone size is not always given. Where it is, it says once, few, many or a class for expanded clones.

NA,TRBJ1-2,NA,TRBV18,CASSEDPYYGYTF,TGTGCCAGCTCGGAGGACCCCTACTATGGCTACACCTTC
NA,TRBJ2-7,NA,TRBV30,CAWSGPGPGATSDF,TGTGCCTGGAGTGGGCCCGGACCGGGGGCCACTTCTGACTTC
NA,TRBJ2-1,TRBD1,TRBV5-1,CASSPGTGGGEQFF,TGCGCCAGCAGCCCCGGGACAGGGGGGGGTGAGCAGTTCTTC
NA,TRBJ2-7,TRBD1,TRBV28,CASSPDRDSYEQYF,TGTGCCAGCAGTCCGGACAGGGACTCCTACGAGCAGTACTTC
NA,TRBJ1-3,NA,TRBV6-5,CASRLGNTIYF,TGTGCCAGCAGGCTTGGAAACACCATATATTTT
NA,TRBJ2-4,TRBD1,TRBV7-8,CASSSGGMENIQYF,TGTGCCAGCAGCTCAGGGGGTATGGAAAACATTCAGTACTTC
NA,TRBJ1-1,TRBD1,TRBV5-4,CASSDPKTGVSEAFF,TGTGCCAGCAGCGATCCAAAGACAGGGGTTTCTGAAGCTTTCTTT
NA,TRBJ2-1,NA,TRBV2,CASRFRVQEEQFF,TGTGCCAGCAGGTTTCGCGTTCAGGAGGAGCAGTTCTTC
NA,TRBJ2-3,NA,TRBV7-2,CASSLTDTQYF,TGTGCCAGCAGCTTAACAGATACGCAGTATTTT
NA,TRBJ2-5,NA,TRBV5-4,CASSVTSKETQYF,TGTGCCAGCAGCGTGACTAGTAAAGAGACCCAGTACTTC
NA,TRBJ2-1,TRBD1,TRBV7-9,CASSPQGVRNEQFF,TGTGCCAGCAGCCCACAGGGGGTTCGCAATGAGCAGTTCTTC
NA,TRBJ2-1,NA,TRBV11-3,CASSRGSPNNEQFF,TGTGCCAGCAGCCGGGGGTCCCCAAACAATGAGCAGTTCTTC
NA,TRBJ2-1,TRBD2,TRBV7-3,CASSYRAGGLYNEQFF,TGTGCCAGCAGCTACAGAGCGGGAGGGCTCTACAATGAGCAGTTCTTC
NA,TRBJ1-3,NA,TRBV6-7,CASSLPGGNTIYF,TGTGCCAGCAGTTTGCCTGGGGGAAACACCATATATTTT
few,TRBJ1-4,NA,TRBV29-1,CSGTGNNEKLFF,TGCAGCGGAACAGGGAACAATGAAAAACTGTTTTTT
NA,TRBJ1-5,NA,TRBV29-1,CSVKAVGQPQHF,TGCAGCGTCAAGGCAGTCGGTCAGCCCCAGCATTTT
NA,TRBJ1-4,TRBD1,TRBV6-1,CASRQGSATNEKLFF,TGTGCCAGCAGACAGGGGAGTGCAACTAATGAAAAACTGTTTTTT
NA,TRBJ2-7,TRBD2,TRBV4-1,CASSRSSGAYEQYF,TGCGCCAGCAGCCGGAGTAGCGGGGCGTACGAGCAGTACTTC
once,TRBJ2-3,TRBD2,TRBV5-5,CASSLRLAGTDTQYF,TGTGCCAGCAGCTTGCGGCTAGCGGGAACAGATACGCAGTATTTT
NA,TRBJ2-6,NA,TRBV6-5,CASSFASGANVLTF,TGTGCCAGCAGCTTTGCGTCTGGGGCCAACGTCCTGACTTTC
NA,TRBJ1-1,NA,TRBV29-1,CSVVLSSVAFF,TGCAGCGTTGTGTTAAGTAGTGTAGCTTTCTTT
NA,TRBJ2-2,TRBD2,TRBV4-1,CASSLLAGGPYTGELFF,TGCGCCAGCAGCCTACTAGCGGGAGGGCCATACACCGGGGAGCTGTTTTTT
NA,TRBJ2-5,TRBD2,TRBV30,CACSGSTETQYF,TGTGCCTGTAGCGGGAGTACAGAGACCCAGTACTTC
NA,TRBJ1-2,TRBD1,TRBV30,CAWSGTGNGYTF,TGTGCCTGGAGTGGGACAGGGAACGGCTACACCTTC
few,TRBJ2-5,NA,TRBV15,CATSRLGTPLETQYF,TGTGCCACCAGCCGCCTAGGGACCCCGCTGGAGACCCAGTACTTC
NA,TRBJ2-3,TRBD2,TRBV7-3,CASSSGGVLQREITDTQYF,TGTGCCAGCAGCTCTGGGGGGGTTCTGCAGCGGGAGATCACAGATACGCAGTATTTT